This T cell receptor (beta chain) was identified in a study of blood T cell repertoires in COVID-19. In the study overall: Italy, Spain and the United States were the sources of the convalescent and acute COVID-19 samples. PBMCs, B-cell-depleted T cells, or T cells provided the cDNA or gDNA that made up the material.

The CDR3 runs 14 residues. V lost 4 bases, J lost 4 bases, and 13 bases lay in between. Germline V gene lookup returns CDR1 KGHSH and CDR2 LQKENI. Source study methods: For nucleated cells, counts were estimated from reference gene primer amplification. TCRdb's copy holds only in-frame clones and misses some; the assay was immunoSEQ multiplex PCR. Clone size and V and J calls were adopted from that table, with D and trimming inferred from the DNA. Among hundreds of thousands of clones listed, nearly 90% were seen once. The specimen sequenced was peripheral blood. V gene TRBV18 combines with J gene TRBJ1-1; D may be TRBD1 (5 bases). The clonotype was recovered from a woman aged 18 to 35 who had recovered from COVID-19. CDR3 protein: CASSQDSLSTEAFF. DNA of the CDR3: TGTGCCAGCTCACAAGACAGTCTTAGCACTGAAGCTTTCTTT.